Listed below are T cell receptor beta chains from one sample, sequenced in a study of blood T cell repertoires in COVID-19. Some clones are missing from TCRdb's copy, which holds only in-frame ones; the method was immunoSEQ multiplex PCR. This table has about 350,000 clones, around nine tenths appearing once. The sample was peripheral blood. The source of these receptors is a woman aged 55 to 70 with COVID-19, enrolled during active disease. Each CDR3 is given with its conserved first and last residue. The order of the fields is V gene, clone size, D gene, J gene, CDR3 protein, CDR3 DNA. A D gene is named only where the DNA matches it firmly. Rows may omit the clone size; those that give it use once, few, many or a size class.

TRBV5-1	NA	TRBD1	TRBJ2-7	CASSLGPTGTGIYEQYF	TGCGCCAGCAGCTTAGGGCCCACCGGGACAGGGATATACGAGCAGTACTTC
TRBV28	NA	NA	TRBJ1-5	CASRSASAAPQHF	TGTGCCAGCAGGTCTGCCAGTGCCGCGCCCCAGCATTTT
TRBV7-2	NA	NA	TRBJ2-4	CASSPQGSYIQYF	TGTGCCAGCAGCCCACAGGGTTCGTACATTCAGTACTTC
TRBV7-3	NA	TRBD1	TRBJ1-5	CASSLDRAQPQHF	TGTGCCAGCAGCTTAGACAGGGCCCAGCCCCAGCATTTT
TRBV27	NA	NA	TRBJ2-7	CASSFSTRRMGKRVAYEQYF	TGTGCCAGCAGTTTCTCCACCCGACGAATGGGGAAGCGGGTCGCCTACGAGCAGTACTTC
TRBV27	once	NA	TRBJ1-4	CASSNFMGGELEKLFF	TGTGCCAGCTCTAATTTTATGGGGGGGGAGTTAGAAAAACTGTTTTTT
TRBV6-5	NA	TRBD1	TRBJ1-2	CASSYQGAKGYTF	TGTGCCAGCAGTTACCAGGGGGCGAAGGGCTACACCTTC
TRBV27	NA	NA	TRBJ2-7	CASSLGRKMNEQYF	TGTGCCAGCAGTTTAGGCAGGAAAATGAACGAGCAGTACTTC
TRBV19	NA	NA	TRBJ1-2	CASSGTTEGYGYTF	TGTGCCAGTAGTGGGACAACAGAGGGCTATGGCTACACCTTC
TRBV5-1	few	NA	TRBJ1-1	CASSKGQNMNTEAFF	TGCGCCAGCAGCAAAGGACAGAATATGAACACTGAAGCTTTCTTT
TRBV5-1	NA	TRBD1	TRBJ1-2	CASSLPGTGSPRYTF	TGCGCCAGCAGCCTACCCGGGACAGGGAGTCCTCGCTACACCTTC
TRBV24-1	NA	NA	TRBJ1-2	CATSDGLTNTF	TGTGCCACCAGTGACGGCCTAACTAACACCTTC
TRBV13	NA	NA	TRBJ1-1	CAGSALNTEAFF	TGTGCCGGCAGCGCGCTGAACACTGAAGCTTTCTTT
TRBV29-1	NA	TRBD1	TRBJ1-4	CSVADRGLEKLFF	TGCAGCGTTGCGGACAGGGGGCTTGAAAAACTGTTTTTT
TRBV4-2	NA	TRBD1	TRBJ1-1	CASSQEGATFEDTEAFF	TGTGCCAGCAGCCAGGAGGGGGCGACGTTTGAGGACACTGAAGCTTTCTTT
TRBV10-3	NA	NA	TRBJ2-1	CAISESGGEYNEQFF	TGTGCCATCAGTGAGTCGGGCGGGGAGTACAATGAGCAGTTCTTC
TRBV6-5	NA	TRBD1	TRBJ1-5	CASRRTGTDNQPQHF	TGTGCCAGCAGACGGACAGGGACGGATAATCAGCCCCAGCATTTT
TRBV11-2	NA	TRBD2	TRBJ2-3	CASSFPLAGATDTQYF	TGTGCCAGCAGCTTCCCCCTAGCGGGGGCCACAGATACGCAGTATTTT
TRBV2	NA	NA	TRBJ1-2	CASSVQGPYGYTF	TGTGCCAGCAGTGTACAGGGCCCCTATGGCTACACCTTC
TRBV3-1/TRBV3-2	NA	TRBD1	TRBJ1-1	CASSLGTAGDTEAFF	TGTGCCAGCAGCCTCGGGACAGCAGGCGACACTGAAGCTTTCTTT
TRBV19	NA	NA	TRBJ2-2	CASSAGQLLTGELFF	TGTGCCAGTAGTGCCGGACAGTTGCTCACCGGGGAGCTGTTTTTT